This T cell receptor beta chain originates from a study of shared clonotypes between healthy human individuals (dated by TCRdb to 2018 to 2021). For context, the study as a whole: Three men and a couple of women, aged 18 to 49 years, made up the cohort. To estimate repertoire size and how much clonotype sharing occurs between individuals, the study deeply sequenced the blood TCR repertoires of 5 or 6 healthy adults. To increase sequencing depth and limit assay-specific biases, different laboratories used diverse techniques to prepare libraries and sequence TCR repertoires. Per donor, leukapheresis produced somewhere between about 0.9 and 9.5 billion PBMCs. For each donor, CD4 naive and CD4 memory were each given three plates, CD8 naive was given two plates, and CD8 memory was given one plate. What the study reported, not specific to this receptor: When several donors were compared, the shared fraction of clonotypes was around 5.1% for naive CD4, about 4% for naive CD8, roughly 2.5% for memory CD4, and 0.4% for memory CD8. Pairwise subsampling led to the expectation that sequencing depth would affect the degree of clonotype sharing among donors. Because the study included only a small number of donors, the genetic and exposure-history diversity represented was limited. Clonotypes shared by all four sorted-subset donors showed higher generation probabilities than non-shared clonotypes. Incomplete sequencing was indicated by rarefaction of sorted-subset datasets, despite the large sequencing depth. Naive subsets generally had larger estimated clonotype richness than memory subsets did. Sampling was limited to blood, and TCR repertoires in tissue likely differ from TCR repertoires in blood.

CDR1 MDHEN and CDR2 SYDVKM were looked up in the germline V gene. At the junction V is shortened by 8 bases and J by 8 bases, with 16 bases in between. From cysteine to phenylalanine, the CDR3 is 13 amino acids long. Left in the record is the CDR3 DNA by itself, 39 bases read in frame from the first base. CD8 naive samples were CD45RO-negative cells positively selected for CCR7, giving a CD45RA+CCR7+ population that excluded TemRA cells. Donors were healthy HIV-negative adults with no recently reported acute infections or vaccinations. Every donor was a Caucasian adult residing in Nashville, Tennessee, USA. Blood was collected by leukapheresis, and PBMCs were isolated by Ficoll-Histopaque density gradient centrifugation and then cryopreserved in liquid nitrogen vapor phase. Purity and quantity of every magnetically sorted T cell population were checked by analytical flow cytometry. Genomic DNA was isolated from every sorted fraction and measured by UV absorbance on a Nanodrop 2000c.

TCR CDR3 regions were amplified from genomic DNA by multiplex PCR using the deep immunoSEQ assay. For each cell subset, the extracted genomic DNA was distributed evenly across all wells of several immunoSEQ 96-well plates, and each plate served as one replicate. For sorted subsets, about 210 ng of genomic DNA, equivalent to roughly 33,000 T cell genomes, went into each replicate PCR. The purified libraries were quantified using a Qubit 3.0 fluorometer, sized with a Bioanalyzer 2100, and then quantified again using the KAPA Library Quantification kit. Every immunoSEQ 96-well plate was sequenced on a dedicated single-read 150-cycle Illumina NextSeq 550 flow cell. As for the authors' bioinformatics: Because the immunoSEQ output included only junctional sequences and no quality scores, the filtering could not be the same as the filtering used for full-length reads. Sequences were annotated with PyIR, a Python wrapper for IgBLAST v1.9, using IMGT germline references to assign V/J genes and CDR3. Reads were removed for weak V/J assignments (E-value above 1e-6), missing CDR3, stop codons, out-of-frame junctions, or ambiguous translated residues. V3J clonotypes were defined as sequences sharing an identical inferred V gene, J gene, and CDR3 amino acid sequence. Percentage overlap between repertoires was computed as shared unique clonotypes divided by the size of the smaller repertoire. Richness of each repertoire was evaluated using RTK rarefaction, the Chao1 estimator, and Recon v2.1 estimates of unobserved clonotypes. For all TCRbeta clonotypes obtained by the gDNA method from a few donors, generation probabilities were computed with OLGA. The source is immuneACCESS, and TCRdb retained only in-frame sequences with V and J called. Part of the clones is not carried over; for the studies checked, unresolved V genes explain less than half of this, and the remainder is unexplained. The DNA was the basis for D and trimming; V, J and clone size are from that table. This sample has 2 million to 2.5 million clones in its table, and under 95% of those were observed once. The top ten clones comprise roughly 1.8% of the sample.

To note about this clone: Its antigen is not yet known. No quality values exist for individual bases; no much larger clone is one base distant.

The clonotype was recovered from a man aged 18 to 30 in good health. Some clones in this sample may be carry-over from other donors' samples. The chain employs TRBV28 and TRBJ2-1; the D gene is perhaps TRBD1 or TRBD2, each of them matching over 5 bases. Sample: naive CD8+ T cells from PBMCs. The cell subset or site label here, explained by the study, means: CD45RA+CCR7+. The DNA is TGTGCCAGCCGGCGGACGGGGCGCGATGAGCAGTTCTTC. It translates as CASRRTGRDEQFF. Where the CDR3 stops, the reference TRBV28 and TRBJ2-1 genes take over; the full variable domain is DVKVTQSSRYLVKRTGEKVFLECVQDMDHENMFWYRQDPGLGLRLIYFSYDVKMKEKGDIPEGYSVSREKKERFSLILESASTNQTSMYLCASRRTGRDEQFFGPGTRLTVL.